This passage covers 5 T cell receptor beta chains from one sample sequenced in a study of CD8+CD57+ T cells in acquired aplastic anemia. Before being chosen for sequencing, patients had shown CD8+CD57+ cell expansion by flow cytometry. Investigators profiled TCR beta VDJ and CDR3 from genomic DNA template. From the reads, TCRdb called clonotypes with MiXCR, one entry per CDR3 protein. The table includes around 120,000 distinct CDR3 sequences, approximately 40% detected once. The sequencing sample was made of sorted CD4+, CD8+, or CD8+CD57+ T cells (not recorded which) from PBMCs. All receptors derive from a human donor with aplastic anemia.

By sample share, this clonotype is medium-sized. The V gene is TRBV10-2, the J gene TRBJ1-6; D ambiguous. This CDR3 spans 15 amino acids. CDR1 is WSHSY and CDR2 is SAAADI in the germline V gene. The V end lost 0 bases, the J end lost 6 bases, and 9 bases lay between the germline ends. CDR3: CASSESMAANSPLHF. DNA of the CDR3: TGCGCCAGCAGTGAGTCGATGGCAGCTAATTCACCCCTCCACTTT.

The V gene is TRBV27, the J gene TRBJ2-5, with D hard to call. The ends were cut back, 6 bases at V and 0 bases at J, with 8 bases in the middle. The CDR3 totals 13 residues. Germline lookup yields CDR1 MNHEY and CDR2 SMNVEV (reference sequence). The CDR3 region is CASSPRYQETQYF. CDR3 bases: TGTGCCAGCAGCCCACGGTACCAAGAGACCCAGTACTTC.

This clonotype was seen a handful of times. The rearrangement uses TRBV7-2 and TRBJ2-5, with TRBD2 matching 9 bases. The length of the CDR3 is 16 residues. J gave up 2 bases and V 5 bases, and 9 bases lay outside the gene matches. The germline V gene encodes CDR1 SGHTA and CDR2 FQGNSA. CDR3 sequence reads: CASSARPAGGQETQYF. CDR3 DNA sequence: TGTGCCAGCAGCGCTCGACCAGCGGGGGGACAAGAGACCCAGTACTTC.

The V gene is TRBV3-1, the J gene TRBJ1-1, with D possibly TRBD1 on 6 matching bases. V was pared by 5 bases and J by 3 bases, with 10 bases between. Germline V gives CDR1 LGHDT, CDR2 YNNKEL (reference sequence). The CDR3 is made up of 13 amino acids. As DNA, the CDR3 is TGTGCCAGCAGCTTTAGGGGGTACACTGAAGCTTTCTTT. Translating gives CASSFRGYTEAFF.

This clonotype was observed at least ten times. The chain joins TRBV6-6 to TRBJ1-1; D gene uncertain. Trimming removed 4 bases from V and 1 base from J, with 10 bases in between. The CDR3 is 14 residues long. Germline assignment: CDR1 MNHNY and CDR2 SVGAGI (reference sequence). The DNA for the CDR3 is TGTGCCAGCAGTTCGACAAGTTCGAACACTGAAGCTTTCTTT. Translating it yields CASSSTSSNTEAFF.